Given below is one TCR beta chain in context. Time point indicated: newly diagnosed GD, antithyroid drugs for less than 3 months. PBMC-derived RNA was used for the TCR library. Patients met American Thyroid Association criteria for Graves' disease. Investigators prepared the TCR beta libraries by applying iRepertoire HTBI primers and Arm-PCR of CDR3 regions. One entry per CDR3 protein results from TCRdb running MiXCR on the multiplex PCR reads. This table holds 530,000 or so distinct CDR3 sequences, roughly 16% found once. The CDR3 has 16 residues. Germline CDR1 and CDR2: SGDLS and YYNGEE. V lost 3 bases and J lost 2; bases outside the gene matches: 6. The sample comes from a study of regulatory T cells in long-lasting Graves disease. The same data also went into a second study, on T cells in Graves' hyperthyroidism and ophthalmopathy. Per that study: Clonotypes that were expanded in thyroid above 0.001 mostly appeared in blood too.

The V and J genes are TRBV9 and TRBJ2-3; 10 nucleotides match TRBD2. The source is a man aged 18 to 30 with Graves disease. The sample consisted of peripheral blood mononuclear cells (PBMCs), taken at new diagnosis, from a patient treated with antithyroid drugs. In DNA form, the CDR3 reads TGTGCCAGCAGCGACGAAAGCGGGAGGGCCACAGATACGCAGTATTTT. Translating it yields CASSDESGRATDTQYF.